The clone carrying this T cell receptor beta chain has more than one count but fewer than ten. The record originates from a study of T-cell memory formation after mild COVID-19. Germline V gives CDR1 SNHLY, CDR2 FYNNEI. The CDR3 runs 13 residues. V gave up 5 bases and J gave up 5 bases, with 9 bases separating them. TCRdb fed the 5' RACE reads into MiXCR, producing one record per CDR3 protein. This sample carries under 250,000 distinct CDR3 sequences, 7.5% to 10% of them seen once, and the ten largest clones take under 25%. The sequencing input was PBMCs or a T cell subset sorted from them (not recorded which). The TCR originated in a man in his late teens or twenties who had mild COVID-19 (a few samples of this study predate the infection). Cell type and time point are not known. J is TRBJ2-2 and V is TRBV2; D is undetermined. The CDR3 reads CASSQGTTGELFF. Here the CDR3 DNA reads TGTGCCAGCAGTCAAGGAACTACCGGGGAGCTGTTTTTT.